This T cell receptor (beta chain) was documented in a study of response to subunit inactivated influenza vaccine. Study results and caveats: Authors suggested that a seasonal influenza vaccination recruits few new T cells each time.

This CDR3 comprises 11 residues. CDR1 is MNHNS, CDR2 SASEGT, per germline. Trimming cost V 7 bases and J 6 bases, with 6 bases left between them. Using its own MiXCR run on the RT-PCR reads, TCRdb lists one record per CDR3 protein. Counted here are 450,000 to 600,000 distinct CDR3 sequences, around 7.7% occurring once; the ten biggest clones make up less than 15%. With regard to this clonotype: As yet, its antigen is unknown.

Sequenced here: PBMCs from blood, sampled 23 to 25 months after vaccination. This chain joins TRBV6-1 and TRBJ2-2; D gene uncertain. This clonotype was sampled from a man in his fifties or sixties who received an inactivated influenza vaccine. The CDR3 nucleotides read TGTGCCAGCAAGACGTCCGGGGAGCTGTTTTTT. Translating gives CASKTSGELFF.